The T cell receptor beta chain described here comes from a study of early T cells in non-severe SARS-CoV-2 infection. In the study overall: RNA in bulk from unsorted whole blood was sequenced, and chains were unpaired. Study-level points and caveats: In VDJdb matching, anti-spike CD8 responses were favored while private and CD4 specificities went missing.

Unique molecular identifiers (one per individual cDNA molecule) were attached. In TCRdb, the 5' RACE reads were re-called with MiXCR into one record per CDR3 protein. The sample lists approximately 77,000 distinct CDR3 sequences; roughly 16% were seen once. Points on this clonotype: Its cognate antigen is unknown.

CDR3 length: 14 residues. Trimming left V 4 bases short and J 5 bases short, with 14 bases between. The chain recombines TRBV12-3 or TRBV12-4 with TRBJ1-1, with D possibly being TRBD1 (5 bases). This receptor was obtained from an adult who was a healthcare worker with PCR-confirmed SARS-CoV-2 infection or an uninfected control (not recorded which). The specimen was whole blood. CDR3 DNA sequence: TGTGCCAGCAGTTCTAGGGGAATTTGGACTGAAGCTTTCTTT. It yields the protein CASSSRGIWTEAFF.